This T cell receptor (beta chain) was sequenced for a study of a mutant IDH1 vaccine in newly diagnosed glioma. Whole-study context: Earlier care involved radiotherapy, temozolomide, or both, and the majority received both.

Germline V CDR1 and CDR2: SGHKS, YYEKEE (reference sequence). J lost 4 bases, V lost 2 bases, and 9 bases had no gene match. The CDR3 is 16 amino acids. This clone was observed a single time. Repertoires were generated with immunoSEQ multiplex PCR, while TCRdb's copy carries only in-frame clones and drops some. The sample has about 59,000 clones; 75% to 95% are singletons. The sample's time point: baseline, week 1 (first vaccination visit). As to treatment: pre-vaccination baseline after standard-of-care therapy. This TCR was sampled from a man between 50 and 59 years old with glioma. Source: PBMCs, taken from a glioma patient treated with radiotherapy, temozolomide or both. The chain recombines TRBV5-5 with TRBJ1-2, with TRBD1 identical over 9 bases. The CDR3 DNA follows: TGTGCCAGCAGCTTAGGGACAGGGCGCACAAGCTATGGCTACACCTTC. Protein: CASSLGTGRTSYGYTF.